A single sample is the source of the 26 T cell receptor beta chains below, sequenced in a study of T cell clonotyping in hematopoietic cell transplantation. Specified time point: recipient sample about 28 days before transplant, after cytoreduction. Assay: immunoSEQ multiplex PCR; the TCRdb copy retains only in-frame clones and omits some. The sample has approximately 25,000 clones, more than 65% seen once. Sequences were derived from peripheral blood mononuclear cells, sampled before stem cell transplant. These receptors originate from a woman aged 55-69 years with acute myeloid leukemia. Some clones in this sample may be carry-over from other donors' samples.

The gene calls are TRBV28 and TRBJ2-6; D ambiguous. Trimming removed 7 bases from V and 0 bases from J, with 13 bases in between. CDR1 and CDR2 from the germline V gene are MDHEN and SYDVKM. This CDR3 region has 16 residues. The CDR3 coding sequence is TGTGCCAGCATCACCGCGACGGGCTCTGGGGCCAACGTCCTGACTTTC. Amino acid sequence: CASITATGSGANVLTF.

The rearrangement links TRBV9 to TRBJ2-7; D might be TRBD1 or TRBD2, each matching 5 bases. The CDR3 is made up of 14 amino acids. Germline V CDR1 and CDR2: SGDLS, YYNGEE. V was shortened by 0 bases and J by 3 bases, with 10 bases between the two germline ends. DNA of the CDR3: TGTGCCAGCAGCGTAGAGGGGACGGTCTACGAGCAGTACTTC. Its translation: CASSVEGTVYEQYF.

The V gene is TRBV7-2, the J gene TRBJ2-6, with D hard to call. V was clipped by 1 base and J by 0 bases, with 10 bases between them. The germline V gene encodes CDR1 SGHTA and CDR2 FQGNSA. This CDR3 is built from 17 residues. CDR3: CASSLGGPGSGANVLTF. CDR3 in DNA: TGTGCCAGCAGCTTAGGAGGCCCTGGCTCTGGGGCCAACGTCCTGACTTTC.

The chain links TRBV2 to TRBJ2-1; a possible D gene is TRBD2 (5 bases). V lost 7 bases to trimming and J lost 0 bases, with 16 bases between them. Germline-derived CDR1 and CDR2 are SNHLY and FYNNEI. The CDR3 is made up of 16 amino acids. CDR3 sequence reads: CASNPTSGSSYNEQFF. In DNA form, the CDR3 reads TGTGCCAGCAATCCAACCAGCGGAAGCTCCTACAATGAGCAGTTCTTC.

The chain has TRBV27 and TRBJ1-1; a possible D gene is TRBD1 (5 bases). This CDR3 region has 14 residues. V gave up 2 bases and J gave up 5 bases, with 12 bases separating them. CDR1 MNHEY and CDR2 SMNVEV come from the germline V gene (reference sequence). CDR3 protein: CASSLGGTGTEAFF. CDR3 bases: TGTGCCAGCAGTTTAGGGGGGACGGGAACTGAAGCTTTCTTT.

The chain has TRBV6-5 and TRBJ1-2; 10 bases fit TRBD1. Germline V gene data show CDR1 as MNHEY and CDR2 as SVGAGI. Germline trimming cut 5 bases from V and 7 bases from J; bases unmatched to any gene: 10. There are 15 residues in the CDR3. CDR3 in DNA: TGTGCCAGCAGTCCTGGGACAGGGGCCGGCCGTGGCTACACCTTC. It specifies CASSPGTGAGRGYTF.

The chain is built from TRBV14 and TRBJ2-1; 9 bases map to TRBD2. Per the germline V gene, CDR1 is SGHDN and CDR2 is FVKESK. V shed 4 bases, J shed 2 bases, and the junction held 18 bases outside the gene matches. This CDR3 contains 20 residues. CDR3 DNA sequence: TGTGCCAGCAGCCCCATCGAGATCCAGACTAGCGGACGCCCCTACAATGAGCAGTTCTTC. It translates to CASSPIEIQTSGRPYNEQFF.

The chain uses TRBV5-4 and TRBJ2-7, with D perhaps matching TRBD1 or TRBD2 (5 bases each). The CDR3 has 15 residues. The germline gives CDR1 SGHNT, CDR2 YYREEE (reference sequence). V was clipped by 2 bases and J by 4 bases, with 16 bases between them. Here the CDR3 DNA reads TGTGCCAGCAGCTTAGGGACCCAAGCCCAATACGAGCAGTACTTC. Protein sequence: CASSLGTQAQYEQYF.

This clone was counted a few times. The rearrangement uses TRBV19 and TRBJ2-5, with 7 nucleotides matching TRBD2. The germline V gene has CDR1 LNHDA and CDR2 SQIVND (reference sequence). This CDR3 is built from 15 residues. Germline trimming cut 1 base from V and 2 bases from J; bases unmatched to any gene: 4. The CDR3 DNA follows: TGTGCCAGTAGTATAGTGGGGGGGTATCAAGAGACCCAGTACTTC. This translates into CASSIVGGYQETQYF.

The gene calls are TRBV7-6 and TRBJ2-2; the D is unclear. CDR1 SGHVS and CDR2 FNYEAQ come from the germline V gene. The CDR3 covers 11 residues. V shed 5 bases and J shed 4 bases, with 2 bases lying between them. For the CDR3, the DNA is TGTGCCAGCAGCGCCACCGGGGAGCTGTTTTTT. This gives the protein CASSATGELFF.

The J gene is TRBJ1-5, the V gene TRBV28, with 7 bases identical to TRBD1. The trim removed 5 bases at V and 2 bases at J, leaving 21 bases unmatched. Germline V CDR1 and CDR2: MDHEN, SYDVKM. The CDR3 consists of 20 residues. The CDR3 DNA reads TGTGCCAGCAGTCCAGGGAAGGCGACGAGGGGGCTCGTTGGCAATCAGCCCCAGCATTTT. Translation: CASSPGKATRGLVGNQPQHF.

V and J are TRBV6-1 and TRBJ2-1; tentative D call: TRBD2 (6 bases). Germline CDR1 and CDR2: MNHNS and SASEGT. The V and J ends lost 4 bases and 9 bases respectively, with 13 bases between them. This CDR3 contains 13 residues. CDR3 nucleotides: TGTGCCAGCAGTGGGGAGGTTCCCAGTGAGCAGTTCTTC. Protein: CASSGEVPSEQFF.

In this sample, this clone turned up a few times. The gene calls are TRBV28 and TRBJ1-5; 8 nucleotides align to TRBD1. Germline CDR1 and CDR2: MDHEN and SYDVKM. The CDR3 is 15 amino acids. V gave up 3 bases and J gave up 6 bases; unmatched junction bases: 7. This CDR3 is CASSFVQGATQPQHF. The CDR3 nucleotides read TGTGCCAGCAGTTTCGTCCAGGGGGCTACTCAGCCCCAGCATTTT.

For the CDR3, the DNA is TGTGCCATCAGGCCGGACGGATCGACCTACGAGCAGTACTTC. It is translated as CAIRPDGSTYEQYF. J is TRBJ2-7 and V is TRBV10-3; the D is unclear. V shed 6 bases and J shed 2 bases, with 14 bases lying between them. Germline values: CDR1 ENHRY, CDR2 SYGVKD. The CDR3 is 14 residues long.

The chain employs TRBV10-3 and TRBJ2-7; weak D call: TRBD1 (6 bases). The V gene's germline CDR1 is ENHRY and CDR2 SYGVKD. V was trimmed by 6 bases and J by 5 bases, leaving 17 bases between them. CDR3 size: 14 residues. The CDR3 loop is CAIRDSKGSHEQYF. The CDR3 DNA is TGTGCCATCAGGGACAGCAAAGGTTCCCACGAGCAGTACTTC.

V and J are TRBV14 and TRBJ2-7; D is uncertain. Germline-derived CDR1 and CDR2 are SGHDN and FVKESK. V lost 1 base and J 0 bases, leaving 10 bases between the germline ends. The CDR3 extends over 15 amino acids. The CDR3 is CASSQASVSSYEQYF. CDR3 coding DNA: TGTGCCAGCAGCCAAGCATCAGTATCCTCCTACGAGCAGTACTTC.

This clone came up once. The chain employs TRBV19 and TRBJ2-2; D unresolved. V was cut by 4 bases and J by 3 bases, with 9 bases left in between. The CDR3 length is 14 residues. Looked up from germline, CDR1 is LNHDA and CDR2 is SQIVND (reference sequence). CDR3 in amino acids: CASSSRVDTGELFF. In DNA form, the CDR3 reads TGTGCCAGTAGTAGTCGGGTGGACACCGGGGAGCTGTTTTTT.

V usage is TRBV11-3 and J usage is TRBJ2-2, with unresolved D. The germline gives CDR1 SGHNT, CDR2 YENEEA. CDR3 size: 13 residues. The V end lost 5 bases, the J end lost 3 bases, and 7 bases lay between the germline ends. Written as DNA, the CDR3 is TGTGCCAGCAGCCTACAAGACACCGGGGAGCTGTTTTTT. Translation gives CASSLQDTGELFF.

This clone was observed a single time. The rearrangement uses TRBV19 and TRBJ2-6, with D perhaps assigned TRBD1 or TRBD2 (5 bases each). Trimming took off 6 bases at V and 6 bases at J, with 12 bases between the two ends. The germline V gene encodes CDR1 LNHDA and CDR2 SQIVND (reference sequence). The CDR3 runs to 14 residues. The CDR3 sequence is CASRPRGLANVLTF. The CDR3 DNA sequence: TGTGCCAGTAGACCTCGGGGCTTGGCCAACGTCCTGACTTTC.

This clone was seen just once. The genes are TRBV5-1 and TRBJ2-1; D is unresolved. Germline-derived CDR1 and CDR2 are SGHRS and YFSETQ. The CDR3 has 11 residues. Trimming took off 2 bases at V and 16 bases at J, with 13 bases between the two ends. The DNA of the CDR3 is TGCGCCAGCAGCTTCCGTGGGATTCAATTCTTC. Amino acids: CASSFRGIQFF.

V gene TRBV5-1 combines with J gene TRBJ2-2, with D possibly being TRBD2 (5 bases). Germline CDR1 reads SGHRS; CDR2 reads YFSETQ. V was shortened by 0 bases and J by 2 bases, with 14 bases between the two germline ends. The CDR3 extends over 17 amino acids. CDR3 protein: CASSLGEGNPNTGELFF. CDR3 sequence (DNA): TGCGCCAGCAGCTTGGGCGAGGGCAACCCTAACACCGGGGAGCTGTTTTTT.

The chain combines TRBV5-8 with TRBJ1-6, with 9 bases that match TRBD1. CDR1 SGHTS and CDR2 YDEGEE come from the germline V gene. The CDR3 extends over 15 amino acids. V lost 5 bases, J lost 9 bases, and 9 bases stayed unmatched. The CDR3: CASSLQGAWGSPLHF. The CDR3 DNA follows: TGTGCCAGCAGTTTACAGGGGGCCTGGGGTTCACCCCTCCACTTT.

This sequence joins TRBV19 and TRBJ1-1; D is unresolved. Germline assignment: CDR1 LNHDA and CDR2 SQIVND (reference sequence). The CDR3 loop spans 15 amino acids. Trimming took off 3 bases at V and 6 bases at J, with 17 bases between the two ends. CDR3 sequence: CASSIGFRGSAEAFF. The CDR3 region has the DNA TGTGCCAGTAGTATTGGTTTTCGGGGAAGCGCTGAAGCTTTCTTT.

For the CDR3, the DNA is TGTGCCAGCAGCTTGGGGACTATAACCACCGGGGAGCTGTTTTTT. The encoded protein is CASSLGTITTGELFF. This chain joins TRBV5-8 and TRBJ2-2; TRBD2 might be the D (6 bases). Germline loops: CDR1 SGHTS, CDR2 YDEGEE. Trimming took 0 bases from V and 4 from J, leaving 10 bases between them. This CDR3 has 15 amino acids. Full variable domain (missing parts from reference TRBV5-8 and TRBJ2-2): EAGVTQSPTHLIKTRGQQATLRCSPISGHTSVYWYQQALGLGLQFLLWYDEGEERNRGNFPPRFSGRQFPNYSSELNVNALELEDSALYLCASSLGTITTGELFFGEGSRLTVL.

DNA of the CDR3: TGCAGCGTTGTTGGTGACAGTAGCACAGATACGCAGTATTTT. Its protein product is CSVVGDSSTDTQYF. This chain joins TRBV29-1 and TRBJ2-3; possible D gene TRBD1, 5 bases. Germline V gene sequence: CDR1 SQVTM, CDR2 ANQGSEA. Trimming cost V 4 bases and J 0 bases, with 11 bases left between them. This CDR3 is built from 14 residues.

V and J are TRBV9 and TRBJ1-2, with D maybe TRBD1 (6 bases). This CDR3 contains 13 residues. V was trimmed by 0 bases and J by 5 bases, leaving 8 bases between them. From germline, CDR1 is SGDLS and CDR2 YYNGEE. The chain's CDR3 is CASSVGTEYGYTF. The CDR3, as DNA: TGTGCCAGCAGCGTAGGGACAGAATATGGCTACACCTTC.